The 12 T cell receptor beta chains in this list originate from one sample, sequenced in a study of T cells in Graves' hyperthyroidism and ophthalmopathy. From RNA transcripts, TCR beta CDR3 regions were amplified. The study used the HTBI primer set for a first-round RT-PCR of the TCR CDR3. One entry per CDR3 protein, called by TCRdb with MiXCR from the multiplex PCR reads. The sample lists approximately 570,000 distinct CDR3 sequences; just under 20% were seen once. The sequenced sample consisted of blood. Receptors originate from a man aged 40-50 years with Graves' ophthalmopathy.

This clonotype was detected many times. The gene calls are TRBV6-1 and TRBJ2-7; tentative D call: TRBD2 (6 bases). Germline V lookup: CDR1 MNHNS, CDR2 SASEGT. Between the trimmed V and J ends, which lost 5 bases and 6 bases, there was a span of 14 bases. The CDR3 contains 13 residues. The CDR3 nucleotides are TGTGCCAGCAGTTACTCCGGGACTCGCGAGCAGTACTTC. Translated: CASSYSGTREQYF.

The J gene is TRBJ2-3, the V gene TRBV14; D gene unclear. The germline V gene has CDR1 SGHDN and CDR2 FVKESK. Trimming took off 0 bases at V and 4 bases at J, with 5 bases between the two ends. The CDR3 runs to 13 residues. The CDR3 sequence is CASSQELADTQYF. DNA of the CDR3: TGTGCCAGCAGCCAAGAGTTGGCAGATACGCAGTATTTT.

This clonotype appeared many times. CDR3 sequence (DNA): TGTGCCAGCAGCTTAGATGTAGGGGACACTGAAGCTTTCTTT. It codes for CASSLDVGDTEAFF. This chain links TRBV7-2 with TRBJ1-1; D may be TRBD1 (5 bases). The CDR3 loop spans 14 amino acids. V was cut by 1 base and J by 3 bases, with 9 bases left in between. In germline, CDR1 is SGHTA, CDR2 FQGNSA.

This clonotype has a handful of counts. The V and J genes are TRBV29-1 and TRBJ2-7; 7 positions agree with TRBD1. This CDR3 is 12 amino acids long. Per germline, CDR1 SQVTM and CDR2 ANQGSEA. J was trimmed by 5 bases and V by 7 bases; bases with no gene match: 8. CDR3 sequence reads: CSAQWTGDEQYF. CDR3 DNA: TGCAGCGCTCAATGGACAGGCGACGAGCAGTACTTC.

This clonotype was picked up many times. The J gene is TRBJ2-3, the V gene TRBV3-1; D gene ambiguous. Trimming removed 1 base at V and 2 bases at J, with 7 bases between. Germline CDR1 reads LGHDT; CDR2 reads YNNKEL (reference sequence). This CDR3 is 14 amino acids long. CDR3 amino acids: CASSQGGSTDTQYF. CDR3 in DNA: TGTGCCAGCAGCCAAGGAGGTTCCACAGATACGCAGTATTTT.

There are many counts of this clonotype. The rearrangement uses TRBV2 and TRBJ1-6; no clear D. V was pared by 2 bases and J by 8 bases, with 13 bases between. CDR3 length: 15 residues. CDR1 is SNHLY, CDR2 FYNNEI, per germline. The DNA of the CDR3 is TGTGCCAGCAGTGAAAGGGTGGGAATAGATTCACCCCTCCACTTT. Protein sequence: CASSERVGIDSPLHF.

There are many counts of this clonotype. The chain uses TRBV7-2 and TRBJ2-7; D may be TRBD1 (6 bases). Looked up from germline, CDR1 is SGHTA and CDR2 is FQGNSA. The CDR3 has 14 amino acids. The ends were cut back, 1 base at V and 7 bases at J, with 14 bases in the middle. The CDR3 spells CASSLEQGRGEQYF. In DNA, the CDR3 is TGTGCCAGCAGCTTAGAACAGGGTCGTGGTGAGCAGTACTTC.

The chain employs TRBV7-3 and TRBJ1-1, with D uncertain. CDR3 length: 13 amino acids. The germline CDR1 and CDR2 sequences are SGHTA and FQGTGA. V lost 5 bases to trimming and J lost 4 bases, with 11 bases between them. CDR3 DNA sequence: TGTGCCAGCAGCCCCATCCACTCCACTGAAGCTTTCTTT. It encodes CASSPIHSTEAFF.

This clonotype came up a few times. The chain recombines TRBV12-3 or TRBV12-4 with TRBJ2-6; 10 bases are shared with TRBD1. V was clipped by 4 bases and J by 0 bases; unmatched bases: 9. The CDR3 contains 19 residues. The CDR3 here is CASSSSRDRGRSGANVLTF. The CDR3 DNA follows: TGTGCCAGCAGTTCCTCCCGGGACAGGGGCCGCTCTGGGGCCAACGTCCTGACTTTC.

This clonotype was seen only a few times. V gene TRBV5-1 combines with J gene TRBJ2-1; D gene uncertain. There are 14 residues in the CDR3. The V end lost 3 bases, the J end lost 2 bases, and 9 bases lay between the germline ends. Germline CDR1 is SGHRS and CDR2 is YFSETQ. The CDR3 sequence: CASSSLGTYNEQFF. CDR3 sequence (DNA): TGCGCCAGCAGCTCCCTGGGTACCTACAATGAGCAGTTCTTC.

V is TRBV30 and J is TRBJ1-4; tentative D call: TRBD1 (6 bases). The CDR3 length is 15 residues. The V and J ends lost 0 bases and 4 bases respectively, with 12 bases between them. Per germline, CDR1 GTSNPN and CDR2 SVGIG (reference sequence). The chain's CDR3 is CAWSVIGGLNEKLFF. CDR3 in DNA: TGTGCCTGGAGTGTTATTGGGGGCCTTAATGAAAAACTGTTTTTT.

At least ten counts were recorded for this clonotype. The chain joins TRBV11-2 to TRBJ2-5, with 16 bases aligning to TRBD2. V gave up 3 bases and J gave up 5 bases; unmatched junction bases: 12. This CDR3 has 19 residues. Germline CDR1 reads SGHAT; CDR2 reads FQNNGV. CDR3 sequence: CASSLALGTSGGARETQYF. CDR3 nucleotides: TGTGCCAGCAGCTTGGCCCTGGGGACTAGCGGGGGGGCCCGGGAGACCCAGTACTTC.